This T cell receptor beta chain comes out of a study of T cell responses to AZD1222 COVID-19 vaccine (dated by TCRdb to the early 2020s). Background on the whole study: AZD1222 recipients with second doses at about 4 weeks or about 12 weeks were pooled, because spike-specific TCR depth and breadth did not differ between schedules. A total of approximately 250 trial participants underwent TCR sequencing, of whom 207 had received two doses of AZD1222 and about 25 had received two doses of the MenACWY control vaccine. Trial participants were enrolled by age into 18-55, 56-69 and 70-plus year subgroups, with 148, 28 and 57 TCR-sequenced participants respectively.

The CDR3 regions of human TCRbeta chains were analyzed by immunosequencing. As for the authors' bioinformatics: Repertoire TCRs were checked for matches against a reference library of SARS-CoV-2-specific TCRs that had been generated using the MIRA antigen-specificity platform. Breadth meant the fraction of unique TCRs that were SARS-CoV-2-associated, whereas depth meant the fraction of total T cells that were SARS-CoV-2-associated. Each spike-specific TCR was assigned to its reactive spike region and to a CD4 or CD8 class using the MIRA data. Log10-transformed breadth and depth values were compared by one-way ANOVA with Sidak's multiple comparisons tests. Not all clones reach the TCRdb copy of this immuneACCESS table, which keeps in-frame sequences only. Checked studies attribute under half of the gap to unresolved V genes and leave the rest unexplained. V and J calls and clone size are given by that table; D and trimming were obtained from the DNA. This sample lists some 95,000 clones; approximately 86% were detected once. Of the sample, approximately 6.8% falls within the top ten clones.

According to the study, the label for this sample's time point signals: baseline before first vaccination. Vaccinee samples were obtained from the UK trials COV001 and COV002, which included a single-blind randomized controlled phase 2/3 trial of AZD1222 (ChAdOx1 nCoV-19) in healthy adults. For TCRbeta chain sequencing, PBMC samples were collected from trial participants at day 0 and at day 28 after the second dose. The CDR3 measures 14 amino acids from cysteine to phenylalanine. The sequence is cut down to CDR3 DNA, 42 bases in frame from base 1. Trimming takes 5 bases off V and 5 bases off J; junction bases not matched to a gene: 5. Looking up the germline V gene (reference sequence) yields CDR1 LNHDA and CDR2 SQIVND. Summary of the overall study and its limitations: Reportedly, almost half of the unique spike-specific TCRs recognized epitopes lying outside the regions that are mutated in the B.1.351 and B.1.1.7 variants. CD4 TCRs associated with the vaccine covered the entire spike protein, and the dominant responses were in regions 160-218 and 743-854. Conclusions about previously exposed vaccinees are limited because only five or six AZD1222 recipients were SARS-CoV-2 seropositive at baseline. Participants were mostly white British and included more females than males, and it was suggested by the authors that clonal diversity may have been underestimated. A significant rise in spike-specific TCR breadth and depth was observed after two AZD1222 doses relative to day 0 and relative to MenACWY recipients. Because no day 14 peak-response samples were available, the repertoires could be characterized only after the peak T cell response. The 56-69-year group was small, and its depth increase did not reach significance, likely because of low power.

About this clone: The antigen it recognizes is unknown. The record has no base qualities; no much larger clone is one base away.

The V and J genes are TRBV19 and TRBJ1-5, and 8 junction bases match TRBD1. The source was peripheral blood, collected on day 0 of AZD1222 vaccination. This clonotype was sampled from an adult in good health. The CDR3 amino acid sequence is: CASSATGGYQPQHF. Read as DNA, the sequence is TGTGCCAGTAGTGCCACAGGGGGTTATCAGCCCCAGCATTTT.